The table lists the clone carrying this T cell receptor (beta chain) with a few counts. Data came from immunoSEQ multiplex PCR; TCRdb stores just in-frame clones and leaves some out. The sample gives about 75,000 clones, approximately 94% of which show up once; about 6% is in the top ten. These data are taken from a study of control samples from healthy donors and cancer patients. The CDR3 sequence is 17 residues long. In germline, CDR1 is MNHEY, CDR2 SVGEGT. J lost 8 bases, V lost 4 bases, and 19 bases had no gene match. The material sequenced was blood. This rearrangement joins TRBV6-2 or TRBV6-3 to TRBJ1-2; TRBD1 matches at 7 bases. The clonotype was recovered from a woman between 40 and 55 years old in good health. The CDR3 coding sequence is TGTGCCAGCAGTTCACCCTTTAAACAGGGGCCGGCCGTCGGCTACACCTTC. It yields the protein CASSSPFKQGPAVGYTF.